This entry lists 16 T cell receptor beta chains sequenced from one sample in a study of blood T cell repertoires in COVID-19. The assay was immunoSEQ multiplex PCR, and TCRdb's table has in-frame clones only and misses some. The table lists 250,000 to 300,000 clones, about 90% of them singletons. Sequencing used PBMCs or T cells enriched from blood (not recorded which). The receptors stem from a woman in her sixties who had recovered from COVID-19.

This clone was counted a few times. V gene TRBV6-4 combines with J gene TRBJ2-1; 7 nucleotides align to TRBD2. J gave up 2 bases and V 6 bases, and 7 bases lay outside the gene matches. Germline V gene data show CDR1 as MRHNA and CDR2 as SNTAGT. This CDR3 is 15 amino acids long. The chain's CDR3 is CASRSTSVTYNEQFF. The CDR3, as DNA: TGTGCCAGCAGGTCAACTAGCGTGACCTACAATGAGCAGTTCTTC.

The chain is built from TRBV7-9 and TRBJ1-4; D gene uncertain. Germline lookup yields CDR1 SEHNR and CDR2 FQNEAQ (reference sequence). Between the trimmed V and J ends, which lost 3 bases and 5 bases, there was a span of 7 bases. The length of the CDR3 is 13 residues. The CDR3 bases are TGTGCCAGCAGCTTGGAACAGAATGAAAAACTGTTTTTT. It is translated as CASSLEQNEKLFF. Using reference TRBV7-9 and TRBJ1-4 for the parts outside the CDR3, the full variable domain is DTGVSQNPRHKITKRGQNVTFRCDPISEHNRLYWYRQTLGQGPEFLTYFQNEAQLEKSRLLSDRFSAERPKGSFSTLEIQRTEQGDSAMYLCASSLEQNEKLFFGSGTQLSVL.

CDR3 nucleotide sequence: TGCGCCAGCAGCTTGGTCGGCGGGGGGATTAATGAGCAGTTCTTC. Its protein product is CASSLVGGGINEQFF. V usage is TRBV5-1 and J usage is TRBJ2-1; 8 bases agree with TRBD2. The CDR3 is made up of 15 amino acids. CDR1 and CDR2 (germline): SGHRS, YFSETQ. The V and J ends lost 0 bases and 7 bases, in that order; junction bases with no gene match: 6.

The J gene is TRBJ2-3, the V gene TRBV5-1; 15 positions match TRBD2. The V gene's germline CDR1 is SGHRS and CDR2 YFSETQ. The junction had 9 bases not matched to a gene; V was cut back by 7 bases and J by 3 bases. The CDR3 covers 17 residues. This chain's CDR3 is CASAGLAGGGGTDTQYF. CDR3 coding DNA: TGCGCCAGCGCCGGACTAGCGGGAGGGGGGGGTACAGATACGCAGTATTTT.

J is TRBJ1-2 and V is TRBV7-9, with 7 bases that match TRBD1. The CDR3 has 16 amino acids. V gave up 3 bases and J gave up 4 bases; unmatched junction bases: 11. Germline V gene lookup returns CDR1 SEHNR and CDR2 FQNEAQ (reference sequence). The CDR3 is CASSFGTTGSAYGYTF. CDR3 nucleotides: TGTGCCAGCAGCTTCGGGACGACAGGGAGTGCCTATGGCTACACCTTC.

This clone was observed a single time. The chain combines TRBV11-2 with TRBJ2-3, with 13 bases fitting TRBD2. This CDR3 contains 16 residues. The germline CDR1 and CDR2 sequences are SGHAT and FQNNGV. J was trimmed by 4 bases and V by 3 bases; bases with no gene match: 4. This CDR3 reads CASSFVGLAGSDTQYF. Written as DNA, the CDR3 is TGTGCCAGCAGCTTCGTGGGACTAGCGGGATCAGATACGCAGTATTTT.

This chain links TRBV7-3 with TRBJ1-1; D unresolved. The CDR3 runs 13 residues. V lost 3 bases and J lost 5, with 10 bases in between. Per germline, CDR1 SGHTA and CDR2 FQGTGA. Here the CDR3 reads CASSLAKETEAFF. CDR3 in DNA: TGTGCCAGCAGCTTGGCAAAAGAAACTGAAGCTTTCTTT.

The gene calls are TRBV27 and TRBJ2-5, with 7 bases that match TRBD2. CDR1 and CDR2 (germline): MNHEY, SMNVEV (reference sequence). There are 15 residues in the CDR3. Trimming at V came to 0 bases and at J to 2 bases, leaving 3 bases not matched to a gene. CDR3 nucleotides: TGTGCCAGCAGTTTATCGGGGGGGGATCAAGAGACCCAGTACTTC. Translated: CASSLSGGDQETQYF.

The J gene is TRBJ2-3, the V gene TRBV5-5, with 7 bases identical to TRBD2. Germline CDR1 and CDR2: SGHKS and YYEKEE (reference sequence). The CDR3 runs 15 residues. The trim removed 0 bases at V and 2 bases at J, leaving 3 bases unmatched. CDR3 nucleotide sequence: TGTGCCAGCAGCTTGGTTAGCGGGCACACAGATACGCAGTATTTT. Translation: CASSLVSGHTDTQYF.

This rearrangement joins TRBV10-3 to TRBJ1-2, with 10 bases fitting TRBD1. After removal of 11 bases from V and 5 bases from J, the junction contained 17 bases not matched to a gene. The CDR3 sequence is 16 residues long. CDR1 ENHRY and CDR2 SYGVKD come from the germline V gene. CDR3 DNA: TGTGCCTCGAAGGGGGACAGGGGCTTAGGGGATTATGGCTACACCTTC. Residues: CASKGDRGLGDYGYTF.

This clone was recorded only once. This chain joins TRBV28 and TRBJ1-5; 8 bases are a match to TRBD1. This CDR3 is built from 15 residues. Germline V gene data show CDR1 as MDHEN and CDR2 as SYDVKM. V shed 6 bases, J shed 6 bases, and the junction held 10 bases outside the gene matches. This chain's CDR3 is CASSPQGAQGQPQHF. Here the CDR3 DNA reads TGTGCCAGCAGCCCCCAGGGGGCGCAGGGTCAGCCCCAGCATTTT.

The chain is built from TRBV28 and TRBJ1-5; 9 bases fit TRBD1. CDR3 length equals 15 residues. Unmatched junction bases numbered 10, after V lost 8 bases and J lost 5 bases. The germline CDR1 and CDR2 sequences are MDHEN and SYDVKM. CDR3 loop: CASLTSGQGYQPQHF. For the CDR3, the DNA is TGTGCCAGCCTTACCTCGGGACAGGGATATCAGCCCCAGCATTTT. Based on the CDR3 plus reference TRBV28 and TRBJ1-5, the full variable domain is DVKVTQSSRYLVKRTGEKVFLECVQDMDHENMFWYRQDPGLGLRLIYFSYDVKMKEKGDIPEGYSVSREKKERFSLILESASTNQTSMYLCASLTSGQGYQPQHFGDGTRLSIL.

The chain combines TRBV7-9 with TRBJ1-1; 7 bases are shared with TRBD1. This CDR3 contains 13 residues. The V and J ends lost 8 bases and 3 bases, in that order; junction bases with no gene match: 6. Germline CDR1 reads SEHNR; CDR2 reads FQNEAQ (reference sequence). The CDR3 loop reads CASSVRGYTEAFF. The CDR3 nucleotides are TGTGCCAGCTCGGTCAGGGGGTACACTGAAGCTTTCTTT.

V usage is TRBV4-1 and J usage is TRBJ1-3; D may be TRBD1 (5 bases). CDR1 is MGHRA, CDR2 YSYEKL, per germline. V lost 1 base and J lost 0, with 7 bases in between. The CDR3 covers 15 residues. CDR3 DNA: TGCGCCAGCAGCCAAGGAGACAGCTCTGGAAACACCATATATTTT. Translation: CASSQGDSSGNTIYF.

V gene TRBV30 combines with J gene TRBJ1-1, with D uncertain. Looked up from germline, CDR1 is GTSNPN and CDR2 is SVGIG (reference sequence). This CDR3 is 14 amino acids long. Trimming took 1 base from V and 0 from J, leaving 9 bases between them. The CDR3 is CAWSGGIVNTEAFF. The CDR3 DNA is TGTGCCTGGAGTGGCGGAATTGTGAACACTGAAGCTTTCTTT.

About this clone: Other DNA sequences in this specimen translate into the identical CDR3. The chain couples TRBV9 to TRBJ2-1, with 7 nucleotides matching TRBD2. V trimming: 3 bases; J trimming: 0 bases; junction bases outside the gene matches: 3. This CDR3 has 15 residues. Germline CDR1 and CDR2: SGDLS and YYNGEE. The chain's CDR3 is CASSGGGSSYNEQFF. CDR3 DNA sequence: TGTGCCAGCAGCGGGGGCGGGAGCTCCTACAATGAGCAGTTCTTC.